Presented here are 29 T cell receptor beta chains from one specimen sequenced in a study of cytomegalovirus exposure and HLA in healthy donors. A multiplex PCR was run with 60 Vbeta primers and 13 Jbeta primers. This table comes from immunoSEQ multiplex PCR, and its TCRdb copy is limited to in-frame clones, with some not included. This table holds approximately 93,000 clones, 65% found once. The sample taken for sequencing was PBMCs. These receptors all stem from a boy between 10 and 17 years old in good health and CMV-seropositive.

V usage is TRBV19 and J usage is TRBJ1-2; D uncertain. This CDR3 region has 12 residues. The V end lost 5 bases, the J end lost 5 bases, and 9 bases lay between the germline ends. Germline CDR1 is LNHDA and CDR2 is SQIVND (reference sequence). The CDR3 coding sequence is TGTGCCAGTAGTGAGGCCCGGTATGGCTACACCTTC. This translates into CASSEARYGYTF.

V and J are TRBV12-5 and TRBJ1-5; no reliable D call. Trimming removed 0 bases from V and 2 bases from J, with 14 bases in between. CDR1 LGHNT and CDR2 FRNRAP come from the germline V gene. The CDR3 consists of 17 residues. In DNA form, the CDR3 reads TGTGCTAGTGGTTTGGTATTGGGAGCGCCCCGCAATCAGCCCCAGCATTTT. It translates to CASGLVLGAPRNQPQHF.

The V and J genes are TRBV5-1 and TRBJ2-3; TRBD1 agrees at 7 bases. Looked up from germline, CDR1 is SGHRS and CDR2 is YFSETQ. The CDR3 extends over 13 amino acids. Trimming at V came to 4 bases and at J to 6 bases, leaving 5 bases not matched to a gene. The CDR3 reads CASSMGQSDTQYF. The CDR3 DNA reads TGCGCCAGCAGCATGGGACAGAGTGATACGCAGTATTTT.

The V gene is TRBV7-8, the J gene TRBJ2-3; no reliable D call. Germline CDR1 and CDR2: SGHVS and FQNEAQ. Trimming took 1 base from V and 6 from J, leaving 8 bases between them. The CDR3 totals 13 residues. The CDR3: CASSLVKLDTQYF. The CDR3 DNA follows: TGTGCCAGCAGCTTAGTCAAGCTTGATACGCAGTATTTT.

This clone was observed once. The J gene is TRBJ2-7, the V gene TRBV5-1; 8 nucleotides align to TRBD2. J was trimmed by 5 bases and V by 5 bases; bases with no gene match: 21. The CDR3 length is 18 residues. Germline CDR1 is SGHRS and CDR2 is YFSETQ. The CDR3 is CASRIEPSGLAGFHEQYF. CDR3 nucleotide sequence: TGCGCCAGCAGGATCGAACCCTCTGGGCTAGCGGGTTTCCACGAGCAGTACTTC.

The CDR3 nucleotides read TGTGCCTGGAGTGTCCAGGGTACCTACGAGCAGTACTTC. Protein sequence: CAWSVQGTYEQYF. V and J are TRBV30 and TRBJ2-7; a weak D match, TRBD1 (5 bases). Per germline, CDR1 GTSNPN and CDR2 SVGIG (reference sequence). The CDR3 loop spans 13 amino acids. V dropped 0 bases and J dropped 2 bases, with 8 bases sitting between them.

This clone came up a few times. The J gene is TRBJ1-1, the V gene TRBV27; D is undetermined. V was cut by 3 bases and J by 1 base, with 18 bases left in between. This CDR3 is 17 amino acids long. Per germline, CDR1 MNHEY and CDR2 SMNVEV (reference sequence). In DNA form, the CDR3 reads TGTGCCAGCAGTTTTAAAGGACTCCCAGAGGGGAACACTGAAGCTTTCTTT. It specifies CASSFKGLPEGNTEAFF.

In nucleotides, the CDR3 is TGTGCCGGCCGGGGGGGTGGGAGCAATCAGCCCCAGCATTTT. It is translated as CAGRGGGSNQPQHF. This chain links TRBV28 with TRBJ1-5; TRBD1 might be the D (5 bases). V gave up 11 bases and J gave up 1 base, with 15 bases separating them. The germline gives CDR1 MDHEN, CDR2 SYDVKM. CDR3 length equals 14 residues. Using reference TRBV28 and TRBJ1-5 for the parts outside the CDR3, the full variable domain is DVKVTQSSRYLVKRTGEKVFLECVQDMDHENMFWYRQDPGLGLRLIYFSYDVKMKEKGDIPEGYSVSREKKERFSLILESASTNQTSMYLCAGRGGGSNQPQHFGDGTRLSIL.

The chain links TRBV28 to TRBJ1-2; maybe TRBD1 (6 bases). Germline CDR1 is MDHEN and CDR2 is SYDVKM. Trimming stripped 11 bases from V and 4 bases from J, with 14 bases between. The CDR3 extends over 12 amino acids. CDR3 DNA sequence: TGTGCCGGGTGGGGGCTAGTCTATGGCTACACCTTC. It specifies CAGWGLVYGYTF.

V gene TRBV25-1 combines with J gene TRBJ1-6; TRBD1 matches at 7 bases. CDR3 length equals 16 residues. Germline loops: CDR1 MGHDK, CDR2 SYGVNS. V shed 1 base, J shed 7 bases, and the junction held 7 bases outside the gene matches. This CDR3 is CASSELGRGDNSPLHF. In nucleotides, the CDR3 is TGTGCCAGCAGTGAATTAGGCAGGGGGGACAATTCACCCCTCCACTTT.

This clone has only a few counts. This chain links TRBV5-4 with TRBJ1-1, with D maybe TRBD1 (5 bases). The CDR3 covers 15 residues. Germline V gene data show CDR1 as SGHNT and CDR2 as YYREEE (reference sequence). Trimming took 3 bases from V and 1 from J, leaving 13 bases between them. The CDR3 loop reads CASSWGGRTNTEAFF. The DNA for the CDR3 is TGTGCCAGCAGCTGGGGGGGACGGACGAACACTGAAGCTTTCTTT. The full variable domain, with the rest looked up from reference TRBV5-4 and TRBJ1-1, is ETGVTQSPTHLIKTRGQQVTLRCSSQSGHNTVSWYQQALGQGPQFIFQYYREEENGRGNFPPRFSGLQFPNYSSELNVNALELDDSALYLCASSWGGRTNTEAFFGQGTRLTVV.

The chain couples TRBV13 to TRBJ2-1, with 8 bases that match TRBD1. With V trimmed by 5 bases and J by 0 bases, 6 bases remained unmatched. In germline, CDR1 is PRHDT, CDR2 FYEKMQ (reference sequence). The CDR3 spans 16 residues. The CDR3 DNA sequence: TGTGCCAGCAGCCGGGGACAGGCGAGCTCCTACAATGAGCAGTTCTTC. Protein product: CASSRGQASSYNEQFF.

V and J are TRBV4-1 and TRBJ2-7; 13 bases agree with TRBD2. The germline V gene has CDR1 MGHRA and CDR2 YSYEKL. V was clipped by 4 bases and J by 5 bases; unmatched bases: 2. The CDR3 is made up of 14 amino acids. The CDR3 region has the DNA TGCGCCAGCAGCCCGGGACTAGCGGGGCACGAGCAGTACTTC. This gives the protein CASSPGLAGHEQYF.

V usage is TRBV19 and J usage is TRBJ2-2; tentative D call: TRBD1 (6 bases). Germline CDR1 and CDR2: LNHDA and SQIVND (reference sequence). The CDR3 runs to 14 residues. V shed 8 bases and J shed 0 bases, with 10 bases lying between them. In nucleotides, the CDR3 is TGTGCCAGTGATGAGGGGGCGAACACCGGGGAGCTGTTTTTT. This gives the protein CASDEGANTGELFF.

V and J are TRBV19 and TRBJ1-5, with TRBD1 as a possible D gene (5 bases). V was cut by 7 bases and J by 0 bases, with 16 bases left in between. The CDR3 totals 16 residues. The germline CDR1 and CDR2 sequences are LNHDA and SQIVND (reference sequence). Written as DNA, the CDR3 is TGTGCCAGTAAGGGGCACAGCAAAATTAGCAATCAGCCCCAGCATTTT. Translation gives CASKGHSKISNQPQHF.

V and J are TRBV5-6 and TRBJ2-2; D possibly corresponds to TRBD1 (5 bases). V lost 1 base and J 5 bases, leaving 12 bases between the germline ends. Germline V gene sequence: CDR1 SGHDT, CDR2 YYEEEE. CDR3 length: 15 residues. In nucleotides, the CDR3 is TGTGCCAGCAGCTTGTGGTCAGGGCGGACCGGGGAGCTGTTTTTT. Amino acids: CASSLWSGRTGELFF.

The rearrangement uses TRBV10-3 and TRBJ2-1, with 7 bases aligning to TRBD1. J lost 3 bases, V lost 2 bases, and 4 bases had no gene match. Germline CDR1 ENHRY, CDR2 SYGVKD. The CDR3 sequence is 15 residues long. CDR3 nucleotide sequence: TGTGCCATCAGTGAGCGACAGGGTAGCTACAATGAGCAGTTCTTC. Protein: CAISERQGSYNEQFF.

The chain uses TRBV5-5 and TRBJ1-2; D is perhaps TRBD1 (5 bases). Germline V CDR1 and CDR2: SGHKS, YYEKEE (reference sequence). This CDR3 comprises 15 residues. Trimming took off 0 bases at V and 4 bases at J, with 13 bases between the two ends. Written as DNA, the CDR3 is TGTGCCAGCAGCTTGGCGATACAGGAAGGCTATGGCTACACCTTC. It encodes CASSLAIQEGYGYTF.

The chain employs TRBV6-6 and TRBJ1-6; perhaps TRBD1 as D (5 bases). Germline lookup yields CDR1 MNHNY and CDR2 SVGAGI (reference sequence). The CDR3 is made up of 13 amino acids. The V end was cut by 6 bases, the J end by 6 bases, with 9 bases between. The CDR3 is CASRQDGNSPLHF. The DNA of the CDR3 is TGTGCCAGCAGACAGGACGGTAATTCACCCCTCCACTTT.

The chain links TRBV6-1 to TRBJ1-1; no clear D gene. V lost 5 bases and J 0 bases, leaving 10 bases between the germline ends. The CDR3 has 14 amino acids. Germline assignment: CDR1 MNHNS and CDR2 SASEGT. CDR3 residues: CASSSDTLNTEAFF. CDR3 nucleotides: TGTGCCAGCAGTTCCGACACACTGAACACTGAAGCTTTCTTT.

The chain carries TRBV7-8 and TRBJ1-4; the D gene is possibly TRBD1 (6 bases). The V and J ends lost 8 bases and 0 bases respectively, with 10 bases between them. CDR1 and CDR2 (germline): SGHVS, FQNEAQ. The CDR3 extends over 14 amino acids. CDR3 residues: CASGAGATNEKLFF. DNA of the CDR3: TGTGCCAGCGGAGCAGGGGCAACTAATGAAAAACTGTTTTTT.

The J gene is TRBJ2-7, the V gene TRBV2, with 7 bases matching TRBD1. V trimming: 8 bases; J trimming: 3 bases; junction bases outside the gene matches: 10. Looked up from germline, CDR1 is SNHLY and CDR2 is FYNNEI. This CDR3 is built from 14 residues. CDR3 nucleotides: TGTGCCAGCGAGACAAGGGCAGGGGGCTACGAGCAGTACTTC. It translates to CASETRAGGYEQYF.

The J gene is TRBJ2-7, the V gene TRBV6-5, with 8 bases fitting TRBD1. After removal of 0 bases from V and 7 bases from J, the junction contained 5 bases not matched to a gene. CDR1 is MNHEY, CDR2 SVGAGI, per germline. The CDR3 contains 14 residues. The CDR3 loop reads CASSYSGQGSEQYF. Here the CDR3 DNA reads TGTGCCAGCAGTTACTCCGGACAGGGAAGTGAGCAGTACTTC.

V and J are TRBV4-2 and TRBJ2-2; D perhaps matches TRBD2 (5 bases). In germline, CDR1 is LGHNA, CDR2 YNFKEQ. The V gene lost 6 bases and the J gene lost 2 bases, with 16 bases spanning the gap. The CDR3 runs 16 residues. The CDR3 here is CASSRVLSGNTGELFF. CDR3 DNA sequence: TGTGCCAGCAGTAGGGTTTTAAGCGGAAACACCGGGGAGCTGTTTTTT.

This chain joins TRBV5-1 and TRBJ2-7, with TRBD1 matching over 10 bases. V shed 7 bases, J shed 4 bases, and the junction held 8 bases outside the gene matches. The germline CDR1 and CDR2 sequences are SGHRS and YFSETQ. This CDR3 is built from 14 residues. Written as DNA, the CDR3 is TGCGCCAGCCGTCCCGGGACAGGGGTTTACGAGCAGTACTTC. As protein: CASRPGTGVYEQYF.

The V gene is TRBV9, the J gene TRBJ1-4; D is undetermined. The CDR3 consists of 14 residues. The V end was cut by 7 bases, the J end by 4 bases, with 14 bases between. Germline assignment: CDR1 SGDLS and CDR2 YYNGEE. In nucleotides, the CDR3 is TGTGCCAGCTCTCGGCAGGCGAGTAATGAAAAACTGTTTTTT. It specifies CASSRQASNEKLFF.

This clone was seen a few times. The V and J genes are TRBV19 and TRBJ2-7, with D hard to call. The CDR3 runs to 13 residues. V lost 6 bases and J 3 bases, leaving 12 bases between the germline ends. Germline CDR1 is LNHDA and CDR2 is SQIVND (reference sequence). The CDR3 DNA is TGTGCCAGTAGCTCACGAGTCGTCTACGAGCAGTACTTC. This encodes CASSSRVVYEQYF.

The V call is TRBV25-1, the J call TRBJ2-5; no firm D call. Germline V gives CDR1 MGHDK, CDR2 SYGVNS. Deletions cut 3 bases from V and 4 bases from J, with 12 bases between. The CDR3 runs to 14 residues. The CDR3 is CASSDQTLTETQYF. CDR3 bases: TGTGCCAGCAGTGACCAGACTCTTACAGAGACCCAGTACTTC. Full variable domain (missing parts from reference TRBV25-1 and TRBJ2-5): EADIYQTPRYLVIGTGKKITLECSQTMGHDKMYWYQQDPGMELHLIHYSYGVNSTEKGDLSSESTVSRIRTEHFPLTLESARPSHTSQYLCASSDQTLTETQYFGPGTRLLVL.

The chain combines TRBV4-1 with TRBJ2-7, with a weak D call TRBD2 (5 bases). The CDR3 spans 14 residues. Germline-derived CDR1 and CDR2 are MGHRA and YSYEKL. Trimming shortened V by 2 bases and J by 2 bases, and 10 bases separated the two germline ends. The CDR3 sequence: CASSQSGSTYEQYF. The CDR3 region has the DNA TGCGCCAGCAGCCAAAGTGGGAGTACCTACGAGCAGTACTTC.